These T cell receptor beta chains were read from a single sample in a study of blood T cells in healthy people across ages. TCRdb re-called the 5' RACE reads through MiXCR, storing one row per CDR3 protein. This table has about 570,000 distinct CDR3 sequences, 25% to 30% appearing once. The specimen sequenced was blood. These receptors all stem from a woman aged 70 to 79 in good health. Both conserved end residues are part of each CDR3.

V	J	length	CDR3
TRBV7-9	TRBJ2-5	14	CASSHSGGRETQYF
TRBV12-3/TRBV12-4	TRBJ2-3	14	CASSTRTGADTQYF
TRBV5-1	TRBJ2-4	14	CASSLRQGSDIQCF
TRBV20-1	TRBJ2-5	14	CSARMGNLMETQYF
TRBV12-3/TRBV12-4	TRBJ1-4	16	CASSPRAGQNNEKLFF
TRBV15	TRBJ1-1	15	CATSRGQGGGTEAFF
TRBV19	TRBJ1-1	13	CATSTQGDTEAFF
TRBV7-2	TRBJ1-6	15	CASSLFQGKGSPLHF
TRBV15	TRBJ2-4	15	CATSTGGAIGNIQYF
TRBV27	TRBJ2-2	17	CASSVTRQGASTGELFF
TRBV25-1	TRBJ2-2	15	CASRMAGGNTGELFF
TRBV2	TRBJ2-3	14	CASSEGTSTDTQYF
TRBV4-1	TRBJ1-3	17	CASSLLPGQGVGNTIYF
TRBV5-1	TRBJ2-5	15	CASSITRGPGETQYF
TRBV28	TRBJ2-1	14	CASSTPGTINEQFF
TRBV21-1	TRBJ2-7	16	CASSKAVGQGAYEQYF
TRBV5-1	TRBJ2-7	15	CASSIGQTSTCEQYF
TRBV12-3/TRBV12-4	TRBJ2-1	13	CASSLEREDEQFF
TRBV2	TRBJ1-1	13	CASRTGAGTEAFF
TRBV13	TRBJ2-2	14	CASRVGSHTGELFF
TRBV2	TRBJ1-4	14	CASSEARENGKLFF
TRBV12-3/TRBV12-4	TRBJ1-1	12	CASRLQGAAAFF
TRBV27	TRBJ2-5	14	CASSLNRVLETQYF